This passage covers 18 T cell receptor beta chains from one sample sequenced in a study of human T cells and chemical hapten exposure. This sample's time point: patch test 3, about 24 weeks after DPC sensitization. Treatment: therapeutic diphenylcyclopropenone sensitization with weekly scalp DPC. TCRdb recomputed calls from the RACE reads with MiXCR, one row per CDR3 protein. The sample carries approximately 97,000 distinct CDR3 sequences, 27% recorded once. Sample: whole blood, taken in connection with sensitization to the hapten diphenylcyclopropenone (DPC). Source of these receptors: a middle-aged man with alopecia areata. Some clones in this sample may be carry-over from other donors' samples.

This rearrangement joins TRBV10-3 to TRBJ1-2; perhaps TRBD1 as D (5 bases). This CDR3 has 12 amino acids. Germline values: CDR1 ENHRY, CDR2 SYGVKD. Deletions cut 11 bases from V and 2 bases from J, with 12 bases between. The CDR3 sequence: CALRAGNYGYTF. The DNA for the CDR3 is TGTGCCTTAAGGGCAGGGAACTATGGCTACACCTTC.

The CDR3 DNA reads as TGTGCCAGCCAAGGAGACACGGCTCTCTACAATGAGCAGTTCTTC. Translating it yields CASQGDTALYNEQFF. The chain uses TRBV11-1 and TRBJ2-1; D is unclear. Germline V CDR1 and CDR2: SGHAT, FQDESV (reference sequence). The CDR3 runs 15 residues. The V end was cut by 8 bases, the J end by 3 bases, with 17 bases between.

V is TRBV20-1 and J is TRBJ2-1; 14 nucleotides align to TRBD2. The germline CDR1 and CDR2 sequences are DFQATT and SNEGSKA (reference sequence). V dropped 6 bases and J dropped 8; count of bases not matched to a gene: 3. The CDR3 sequence is 13 residues long. CDR3 region: CSARTSGRHEQFF. In DNA form, the CDR3 reads TGCAGTGCAAGGACTAGCGGGAGGCATGAGCAGTTCTTC.

The V call is TRBV7-2, the J call TRBJ1-5, with D hard to call. This CDR3 comprises 12 residues. V was shortened by 4 bases and J by 4 bases, with 5 bases between the two germline ends. Germline lookup yields CDR1 SGHTA and CDR2 FQGNSA. The CDR3 region is CASSSRNQPQHF. Written as DNA, the CDR3 is TGTGCCAGCAGCTCCCGGAATCAGCCCCAGCATTTT.

This clonotype came up a few times. This rearrangement joins TRBV7-8 to TRBJ2-2; 8 bases fit TRBD2. Germline CDR1 and CDR2: SGHVS and FQNEAQ. The V gene end was trimmed by 2 bases and the J gene end by 0 bases; junction bases not matched to a gene: 2. The length of the CDR3 is 16 residues. The CDR3 DNA reads TGTGCCAGCAGCTTAAGAGCGGGAGCGAACACCGGGGAGCTGTTTTTT. Residues: CASSLRAGANTGELFF.

J is TRBJ1-4 and V is TRBV7-8, with D uncertain. The CDR3 has 15 amino acids. Germline-derived CDR1 and CDR2 are SGHVS and FQNEAQ. With 3 bases removed from V and 5 bases from J, the gap between germline ends came to 13 bases. The CDR3 spells CASSFFRTPNEKLFF. CDR3 DNA sequence: TGTGCCAGCAGCTTTTTTCGGACTCCCAATGAAAAACTGTTTTTT.

This clonotype was picked up a small number of times. This CDR3 is missing its conserved last phenylalanine or tryptophan, likely due to a read error. No DNA is shown, since the ends of the CDR3 on it are uncertain; the CDR3 is the one TCRdb lists. V and J are TRBV5-1 and TRBJ2-7; TRBD2, as called in the table, went unchecked against the DNA. The CDR3 is 11 amino acids long, termini counted. The germline V gene encodes CDR1 SGHRS and CDR2 YFSETQ. CDR3 in amino acids: CASSWELAGPY.

The chain is built from TRBV28 and TRBJ1-4; TRBD1 might be the D (5 bases). The CDR3 runs to 12 residues. CDR1 and CDR2 (germline): MDHEN, SYDVKM. V shed 4 bases and J shed 7 bases, with 7 bases lying between them. CDR3: CASSSGIEKLFF. The CDR3 DNA is TGTGCCAGCAGTTCAGGGATTGAAAAACTGTTTTTT.

This clonotype was seen a few times. The genes are TRBV5-1 and TRBJ2-7; TRBD2 might be the D (5 bases). The CDR3 length is 13 residues. With 2 bases removed from V and 4 bases from J, the gap between germline ends came to 10 bases. Germline V lookup: CDR1 SGHRS, CDR2 YFSETQ. The CDR3 region has the DNA TGCGCCAGCAGCTTAGGGTCGGGGTACGAGCAGTACTTC. This sequence encodes CASSLGSGYEQYF.

This chain joins TRBV6-6 and TRBJ1-3; D unresolved. CDR1 is MNHNY, CDR2 SVGAGI, per germline (reference sequence). The CDR3 has 16 amino acids. V gave up 2 bases and J gave up 0 bases, with 11 bases separating them. CDR3 region: CASSYIAQRSGNTIYF. DNA for the CDR3: TGTGCCAGCAGTTACATCGCTCAGCGCTCTGGAAACACCATATATTTT.

The CDR3 sequence is CATSRDIRGAYTDTQYF. The CDR3 nucleotides read TGTGCCACCAGCAGAGATATAAGGGGCGCTTACACAGATACGCAGTATTTT. The chain combines TRBV15 with TRBJ2-3; a possible D gene is TRBD1 (5 bases). CDR3 length: 17 residues. The V and J ends lost 0 bases and 2 bases respectively, with 15 bases between them. Per the germline V gene, CDR1 is LNHNV and CDR2 is YYDKDF (reference sequence).

This clonotype was seen only a few times. The junction departs from germline at one end; a sequencing error may be responsible. The chain is built from TRBV12-3 or TRBV12-4 and TRBJ2-1, with D perhaps TRBD1 (6 bases). This CDR3 has 11 amino acids. Here the CDR3 DNA reads TGTGCCAGCAGTTTTGGGTCAGGGGTGCTCTTC. Protein sequence: CASSFGSGVLF.

This clonotype was seen a few times. The chain combines TRBV28 with TRBJ2-7, with 8 positions matching TRBD1. The length of the CDR3 is 14 residues. Germline V gene data show CDR1 as MDHEN and CDR2 as SYDVKM. The V and J ends lost 1 base and 3 bases, in that order; junction bases with no gene match: 2. The CDR3 nucleotides read TGTGCCAGCAGTTTATTGGGGACAGGCTACGAGCAGTACTTC. Residues: CASSLLGTGYEQYF.

This rearrangement joins TRBV20-1 to TRBJ1-5; 11 bases line up with TRBD1. This CDR3 comprises 15 residues. Germline assignment: CDR1 DFQATT and CDR2 SNEGSKA (reference sequence). Trimming removed 7 bases from V and 2 bases from J; junction bases left unmatched: 7. The CDR3 DNA is TGCAGTGGAGCGGACAGGGGGCGACGCAATCAGCCCCAGCATTTT. Amino acids: CSGADRGRRNQPQHF.

This clonotype was seen a single time. The V and J genes are TRBV5-1 and TRBJ2-7; D perhaps matches TRBD1 (5 bases). The ends were cut back, 0 bases at V and 0 bases at J, with 13 bases in the middle. Germline CDR1 is SGHRS and CDR2 is YFSETQ. The CDR3 runs to 16 residues. CDR3 sequence (DNA): TGCGCCAGCAGCTTGGCCGAAGCCAGGGCCTCCTACGAGCAGTACTTC. Translation gives CASSLAEARASYEQYF.

This chain links TRBV20-1 with TRBJ2-7; 7 nucleotides line up with TRBD2. The germline CDR1 and CDR2 sequences are DFQATT and SNEGSKA (reference sequence). This CDR3 has 12 amino acids. Trimming cost V 3 bases and J 12 bases; bases outside gene matches: 11. The CDR3 spells CSARRGREEVYF. In DNA, the CDR3 is TGCAGTGCTAGGAGGGGCCGGGAGGAGGTGTACTTC.

This clonotype has a count of ten or more. This chain joins TRBV12-3 or TRBV12-4 and TRBJ2-5; no clear D. Trimming took 3 bases from V and 4 from J, leaving 3 bases between them. The CDR3 covers 11 residues. The CDR3 DNA reads as TGTGCCAGCAGTTTGAGAGAGACCCAGTACTTC. Protein: CASSLRETQYF.

The chain carries TRBV27 and TRBJ2-7, with TRBD1 identical over 8 bases. Germline lookup yields CDR1 MNHEY and CDR2 SMNVEV (reference sequence). This CDR3 spans 14 amino acids. V trimming: 4 bases; J trimming: 2 bases; junction bases outside the gene matches: 4. The CDR3 DNA reads TGTGCCAGCAGTTCGAGCAGGGGGCCCTACGAGCAGTACTTC. This translates into CASSSSRGPYEQYF.